This T cell receptor (beta chain) was observed in a study of T cell repertoires in cytomegalovirus infection. Study-wide context: Selection of CMV epitopes for the study included recently identified HLA-C-restricted and well-studied HLA-B-restricted ones. Carrying CMV and the relevant HLA type showed in public TCR beta signatures.

Trimming removed 1 base at V and 2 bases at J, with 15 bases between. Germline loops: CDR1 DFQATT, CDR2 SNEGSKA (reference sequence). The CDR3 length is 16 residues. MiXCR, run by TCRdb on the reads, gives a single entry per CDR3 protein. This table holds about 830,000 distinct CDR3 sequences, over 25% found once. About this clonotype itself: Its target is not known.

The sample here was cultured CD8+ T cells from PBMCs, taken from culture after CMV antigen stimulation. The V call is TRBV20-1, the J call TRBJ1-5; TRBD1 is a possible D gene (5 bases). This sequence was found in a human donor in good health (CMV status not recorded). Some clones in this sample may be carry-over from other donors' samples. This CDR3 is CSARVLGHPGNQPQHF. CDR3 DNA sequence: TGCAGTGCTAGAGTATTAGGACACCCTGGCAATCAGCCCCAGCATTTT.